The sequence of this T cell receptor (beta chain) was determined in a study of T cells expressing NK-cell markers. The CDR3 loop spans 13 amino acids. Germline assignment: CDR1 DFQATT and CDR2 SNEGSKA (reference sequence). Following a re-call of the 5' RACE reads, TCRdb has one entry per CDR3 protein and lacks DNA. The sample has approximately 420,000 distinct CDR3 sequences. The source material was blood T cells: a sorted CD56 or NKG2C T cell subset, CD4+ or CD8+ T cells, or bulk PBMC T cells (not recorded which). V gene TRBV20-1 combines with J gene TRBJ1-4. This receptor was identified in a woman between 45 and 65 years old in good health. CDR3: CSAREPDLEKLFF.